The present T cell receptor (beta chain) was sequenced within a study of T cells expressing NK-cell markers. Study in general: Seven sequenced donors out of eight were HCMV-seropositive, one seronegative.

Study-wide points: Whether expanded NKG2C+ T cell clones recognized HCMV stayed uncertain.

Germline lookup yields CDR1 KGHSH and CDR2 LQKENI. The CDR3 has 12 residues. Using the 5' RACE reads, TCRdb records one entry per CDR3 protein without DNA. The sample spans about 120,000 distinct CDR3 sequences; the ten largest clones claim around 20%. A word on this clonotype: What it binds is not known.

The TCR comes from a woman between 18 and 70 years old in good health. Sequencing used blood T cells: a sorted CD56 or NKG2C T cell subset, CD4+ or CD8+ T cells, or bulk PBMC T cells (not recorded which). The J gene is TRBJ2-7, the V gene TRBV18; the D gene TCRdb calls, TRBD1, cannot be checked with no DNA. The CDR3: CASSPGTGNQYF. Full variable domain (outside the CDR3, taken from reference TRBV18 and TRBJ2-7): NAGVMQNPRHLVRRRGQEARLRCSPMKGHSHVYWYRQLPEEGLKFMVYLQKENIIDESGMPKERFSAEFPKEGPSILRIQQVVRGDSAAYFCASSPGTGNQYFGPGTRLTVT.